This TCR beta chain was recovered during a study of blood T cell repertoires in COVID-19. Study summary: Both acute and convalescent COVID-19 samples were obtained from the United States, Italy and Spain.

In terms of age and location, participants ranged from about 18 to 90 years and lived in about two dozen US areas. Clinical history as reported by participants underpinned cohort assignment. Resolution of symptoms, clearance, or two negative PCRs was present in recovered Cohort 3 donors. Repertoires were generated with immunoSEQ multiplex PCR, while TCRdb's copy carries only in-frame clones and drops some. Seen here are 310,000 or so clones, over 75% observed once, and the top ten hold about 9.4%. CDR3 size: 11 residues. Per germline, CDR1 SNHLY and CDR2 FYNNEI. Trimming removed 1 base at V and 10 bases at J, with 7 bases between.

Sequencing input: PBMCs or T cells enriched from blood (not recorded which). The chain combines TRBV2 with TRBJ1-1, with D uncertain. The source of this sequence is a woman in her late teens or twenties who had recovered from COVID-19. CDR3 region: CASSEEEVAFF. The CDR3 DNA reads TGTGCCAGCAGTGAAGAGGAGGTAGCTTTCTTT.